This T cell receptor (beta chain) is drawn from a study of T cell repertoires in cytomegalovirus infection. Study observations and caveats: HLA-C-restricted CMV clonotypes gave the most frequent clonotype in two of eight donors.

This clonotype has just a few counts. Its antigen remains unidentified. A single record per CDR3 protein comes from TCRdb applying MiXCR to the reads. The data hold about a million distinct CDR3 sequences, with approximately 32% observed a single time. CDR1 is DFQATT and CDR2 is SNEGSKA in the germline V gene (reference sequence). Losses at the gene ends were 0 bases for V and 4 bases for J; bases not matched to a gene: 8. The CDR3 has 16 amino acids. This sample comprised cultured CD8+ T cells from PBMCs, obtained from culture after CMV antigen stimulation. The sequence was obtained from a human donor in good health (CMV status not recorded). Some clones in this sample may be carry-over from other donors' samples. This chain links TRBV20-1 with TRBJ2-3; the match to TRBD2 covers 9 bases. The CDR3: CSARDLSGGLADTQYF. The CDR3 DNA is TGCAGTGCTAGAGATCTGAGCGGGGGGTTGGCAGATACGCAGTATTTT.